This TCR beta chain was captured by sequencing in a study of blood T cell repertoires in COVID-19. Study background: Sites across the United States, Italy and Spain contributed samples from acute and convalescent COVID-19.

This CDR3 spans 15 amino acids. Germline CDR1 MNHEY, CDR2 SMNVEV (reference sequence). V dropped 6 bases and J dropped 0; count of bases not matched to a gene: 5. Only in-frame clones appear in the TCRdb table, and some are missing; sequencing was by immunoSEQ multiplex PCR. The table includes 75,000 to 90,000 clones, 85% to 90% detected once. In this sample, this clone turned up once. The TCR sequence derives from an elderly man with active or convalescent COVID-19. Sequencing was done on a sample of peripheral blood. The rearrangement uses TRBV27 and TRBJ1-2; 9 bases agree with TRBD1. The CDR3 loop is CASSRRQGANYGYTF. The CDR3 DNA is TGTGCCAGCAGCCGCCGACAGGGGGCTAACTATGGCTACACCTTC.